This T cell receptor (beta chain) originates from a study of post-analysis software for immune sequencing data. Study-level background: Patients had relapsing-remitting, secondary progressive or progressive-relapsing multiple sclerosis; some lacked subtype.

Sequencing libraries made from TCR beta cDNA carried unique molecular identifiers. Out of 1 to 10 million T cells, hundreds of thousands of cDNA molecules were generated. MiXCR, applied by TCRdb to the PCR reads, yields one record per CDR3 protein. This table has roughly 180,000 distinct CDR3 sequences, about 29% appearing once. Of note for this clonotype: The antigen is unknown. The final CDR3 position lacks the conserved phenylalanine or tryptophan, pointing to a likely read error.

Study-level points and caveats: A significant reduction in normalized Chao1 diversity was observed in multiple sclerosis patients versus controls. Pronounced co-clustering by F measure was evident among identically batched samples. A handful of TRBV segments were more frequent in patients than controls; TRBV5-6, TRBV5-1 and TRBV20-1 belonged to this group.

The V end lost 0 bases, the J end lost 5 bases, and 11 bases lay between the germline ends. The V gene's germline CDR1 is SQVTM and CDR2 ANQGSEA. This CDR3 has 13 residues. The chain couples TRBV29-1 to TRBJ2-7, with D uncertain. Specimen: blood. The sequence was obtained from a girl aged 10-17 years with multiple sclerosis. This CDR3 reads CSVEDEAPHEQYS. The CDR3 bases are TGCAGCGTTGAAGACGAAGCTCCCCACGAGCAGTACTCC.